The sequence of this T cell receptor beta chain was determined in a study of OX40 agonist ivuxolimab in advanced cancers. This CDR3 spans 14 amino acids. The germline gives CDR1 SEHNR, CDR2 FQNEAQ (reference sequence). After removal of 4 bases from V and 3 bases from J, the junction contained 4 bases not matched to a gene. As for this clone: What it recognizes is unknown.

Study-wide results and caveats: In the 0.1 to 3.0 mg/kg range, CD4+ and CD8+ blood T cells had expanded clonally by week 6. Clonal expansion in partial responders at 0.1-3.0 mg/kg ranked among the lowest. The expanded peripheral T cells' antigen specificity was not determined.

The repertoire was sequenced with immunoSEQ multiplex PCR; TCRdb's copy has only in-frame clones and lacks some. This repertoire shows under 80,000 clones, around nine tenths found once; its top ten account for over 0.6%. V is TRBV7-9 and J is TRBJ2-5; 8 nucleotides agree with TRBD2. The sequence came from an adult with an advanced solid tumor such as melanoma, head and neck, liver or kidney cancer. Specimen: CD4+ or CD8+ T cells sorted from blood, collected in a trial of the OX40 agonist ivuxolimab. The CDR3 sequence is CASSSMGLEETQYF. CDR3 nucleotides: TGTGCCAGCAGCTCCATGGGACTAGAAGAGACCCAGTACTTC.